This is a list of T cell receptor beta chains from one sample in a study of T cells in tumors after PD-1 blockade. The table came from immunoSEQ multiplex PCR; TCRdb's copy has only in-frame clones and leaves some out. The sample lists under 6,500 clones, approximately 78% occurring once. This sample comprised PBMCs, obtained after anti-PD-1 therapy. The receptors stem from a human donor with advanced basal cell or squamous cell carcinoma (not recorded which). CDR3s include the opening cysteine and the closing phenylalanine or tryptophan. Fields, in order: J gene, D gene, clone size, V gene, CDR3 protein, CDR3 DNA. A D gene is named only where the DNA matches it firmly. A clone size is listed for some rows: how often the clone was seen (once, few, many), or a class if it is expanded.

TRBJ2-2 | NA | NA | TRBV24-1 | CATKQGGNTGELFF | TGTGCCACCAAACAGGGCGGGAACACCGGGGAGCTGTTTTTT
TRBJ2-5 | TRBD2 | few | TRBV28 | CASSWGGYQETQYF | TGTGCCAGCAGTTGGGGGGGGTACCAAGAGACCCAGTACTTC
TRBJ1-2 | NA | NA | TRBV5-5 | CASSLAAARSRGYTF | TGTGCCAGCAGCTTGGCGGCAGCCCGGTCCCGTGGCTACACCTTC
TRBJ2-2 | NA | medium-sized | TRBV2 | CASSRTREGATGELFF | TGTGCCAGCAGCCGGACTCGGGAGGGGGCCACCGGGGAGCTGTTTTTT
TRBJ2-4 | NA | NA | TRBV5-6 | CASRYLQGGIGIQYF | TGTGCCAGCAGATACCTACAGGGGGGGATAGGCATTCAGTACTTC
TRBJ2-5 | NA | NA | TRBV5-6 | CASSPGWGLETQYF | TGTGCCAGCAGCCCAGGGTGGGGGTTGGAGACCCAGTACTTC
TRBJ2-7 | NA | NA | TRBV28 | CASRHTPHEQYF | TGTGCCAGCAGGCATACCCCCCATGAGCAGTACTTC
TRBJ1-5 | TRBD1 | once | TRBV14 | CASSQDRTGVSNQPQHF | TGTGCCAGCAGCCAAGACAGGACAGGTGTGAGCAATCAGCCCCAGCATTTT
TRBJ2-5 | NA | NA | TRBV14 | CASSQGRVSQETQYF | TGTGCCAGCAGCCAGGGTCGGGTCTCACAAGAGACCCAGTACTTC
TRBJ1-6 | TRBD1 | NA | TRBV28 | CASSFSGTGNSPLHF | TGTGCCAGCAGTTTTTCCGGGACAGGGAATTCACCCCTCCACTTT
TRBJ1-1 | NA | NA | TRBV12-3/TRBV12-4 | CASTLASFTEAFF | TGTGCCAGCACCCTGGCCTCCTTTACTGAAGCTTTCTTT
TRBJ2-4 | TRBD1 | NA | TRBV7-6 | CASSPEARLIGTGFYSGDIQYF | TGTGCCAGCAGCCCAGAAGCCCGACTTATCGGGACAGGGTTTTATTCCGGGGACATTCAGTACTTC
TRBJ2-7 | NA | NA | TRBV5-1 | CASSLAKEGGHEQYF | TGCGCCAGCAGCTTGGCCAAGGAAGGGGGGCACGAGCAGTACTTC
TRBJ1-6 | TRBD1 | NA | TRBV3-1/TRBV3-2 | CASGTGHFNSPLHF | TGTGCCAGCGGGACAGGACACTTTAATTCACCCCTCCACTTT
TRBJ1-5 | NA | NA | TRBV7-2 | CASSLSSSNQPQHF | TGTGCCAGCAGCTTAAGCAGTAGCAATCAGCCCCAGCATTTT
TRBJ2-3 | TRBD2 | NA | TRBV7-2 | CASFPGGTDTQYF | TGTGCCAGCTTTCCGGGGGGAACAGATACGCAGTATTTT
TRBJ1-2 | TRBD1 | NA | TRBV30 | CAGYETGSGYTF | TGTGCCGGATACGAGACAGGGAGCGGCTACACCTTC
TRBJ2-7 | NA | NA | TRBV5-1 | CASSTSRPGAGEQYF | TGCGCCAGCAGCACCTCTAGACCGGGGGCGGGGGAGCAGTACTTC
TRBJ2-5 | NA | NA | TRBV21-1 | CASIPGQGYEETQYF | TGTGCCAGCATCCCGGGACAGGGGTATGAGGAGACCCAGTACTTC
TRBJ2-4 | TRBD2 | NA | TRBV6-2/TRBV6-3 | CASSLLAGVDIQYF | TGTGCCAGCAGTCTGCTAGCGGGGGTGGACATTCAGTACTTC
TRBJ2-7 | TRBD1 | NA | TRBV3-1/TRBV3-2 | CASSQDGDSSIYEQYF | TGTGCCAGCAGCCAAGATGGGGACAGCTCCATCTACGAGCAGTACTTC
TRBJ1-1 | NA | NA | TRBV6-5 | CASSYSGANTEAFF | TGTGCCAGCAGTTACTCAGGGGCGAACACTGAAGCTTTCTTT
TRBJ1-1 | NA | NA | TRBV18 | CASSPQGSMNTEAFF | TGTGCCAGCTCACCTCAGGGAAGCATGAACACTGAAGCTTTCTTT
TRBJ2-5 | NA | NA | TRBV5-8 | CASSLPGPVETQYF | TGTGCCAGCAGCTTGCCAGGGCCGGTGGAGACCCAGTACTTC
TRBJ2-3 | NA | NA | TRBV19 | CASSWTITDTQYF | TGTGCCAGTAGCTGGACTATCACAGATACGCAGTATTTT
TRBJ2-3 | TRBD1 | NA | TRBV10-3 | CAISDRGTGNTDTQYF | TGTGCCATCAGTGATCGGGGGACAGGGAACACAGATACGCAGTATTTT
TRBJ1-1 | NA | NA | TRBV19 | CASSIGVTEAFF | TGTGCCAGTAGTATAGGGGTCACTGAAGCTTTCTTT
TRBJ2-1 | TRBD1 | NA | TRBV3-1/TRBV3-2 | CASRATRTGFEGQFF | TGTGCCAGCAGGGCTACAAGGACAGGGTTTGAGGGGCAGTTCTTC
TRBJ2-7 | NA | NA | TRBV19 | CASKTGSQPGYEQYF | TGTGCCAGCAAGACAGGTTCCCAACCCGGCTACGAGCAGTACTTC
TRBJ2-7 | NA | NA | TRBV2 | CASTGDGPYEQYF | TGTGCCAGCACAGGGGATGGTCCCTACGAGCAGTACTTC
TRBJ1-2 | NA | NA | TRBV7-6 | CASSLAANYGYTF | TGTGCCAGCAGCTTAGCTGCGAACTATGGCTACACCTTC
TRBJ2-7 | NA | hyperexpanded | TRBV6-5 | CATLGNSYEQYF | TGTGCCACCCTAGGGAATTCCTACGAGCAGTACTTC
TRBJ2-3 | NA | NA | TRBV4-3 | CASSRGGTDTQYF | TGCGCCAGCAGCCGAGGGGGCACAGATACGCAGTATTTT
TRBJ2-1 | NA | NA | TRBV15 | CATSRDLGGGNEQFF | TGTGCCACCAGCAGAGATTTGGGGGGTGGGAATGAGCAGTTCTTC
TRBJ1-6 | TRBD1 | NA | TRBV28 | CASSPQGLSYNSPLHF | TGTGCCAGCAGTCCACAGGGGCTCTCATATAATTCACCCCTCCACTTT
TRBJ2-2 | TRBD1 | NA | TRBV2 | CASTIGQGLNTGELFF | TGTGCCAGCACCATCGGACAGGGGCTAAACACCGGGGAGCTGTTTTTT
TRBJ1-4 | TRBD1 | NA | TRBV27 | CASSPLGNRGTNEKLFF | TGTGCCAGCAGTCCCCTCGGCAACAGGGGAACTAATGAAAAACTGTTTTTT
TRBJ2-2 | NA | NA | TRBV6-4 | CASSDSPEGAGELFF | TGTGCCAGCAGTGACTCACCGGAGGGGGCCGGGGAGCTGTTTTTT
TRBJ1-2 | TRBD1 | NA | TRBV3-1/TRBV3-2 | CASSQDPGQGNGYTF | TGTGCCAGCAGCCAAGATCCCGGACAGGGGAATGGCTACACCTTC
TRBJ2-2 | NA | NA | TRBV6-5 | CASSTGNTGELFF | TGTGCCAGCAGTACCGGGAACACCGGGGAGCTGTTTTTT
TRBJ2-5 | TRBD2 | NA | TRBV4-1 | CASSQGVLAGASETQYF | TGCGCCAGCAGCCAAGGGGTTCTAGCGGGGGCCTCAGAGACCCAGTACTTC
TRBJ2-7 | NA | few | TRBV7-2 | CASGIWGATSEQYF | TGTGCCAGCGGTATCTGGGGGGCGACCTCCGAGCAGTACTTC
TRBJ2-2 | NA | NA | TRBV6-5 | CASRGTYNTGELFF | TGTGCCAGCAGAGGGACTTACAACACCGGGGAGCTGTTTTTT
TRBJ2-5 | NA | NA | TRBV12-5 | CASGRETQYF | TGTGCTAGTGGTAGGGAGACCCAGTACTTC
TRBJ1-2 | NA | few | TRBV4-3 | CASSPDLGPNYGYTF | TGCGCCAGCAGCCCCGATCTCGGTCCTAACTATGGCTACACCTTC